The clone carrying this TCR beta chain was found a few times. Antigen unknown. Alopecia areata patients gave lesional scalp punch biopsies and peripheral blood samples. This sample is part of a study of CD8+ T cells in alopecia areata. Background on the study: A regimen of oral tofacitinib, 5 to 10 mg twice daily, was given to treated patients. General observations from the study: Scalp lesions, especially in alopecia totalis/universalis, had higher clonality than normal scalp.

Extraction and reverse transcription of RNA yielded cDNA as the sequencing template. The assay was immunoSEQ multiplex PCR, and TCRdb's table has in-frame clones only and misses some. The profile shows over 200,000 clones, 57% of them singletons. This specimen was CD4+ T cells sorted from blood, taken at week 0. This receptor was taken from a human donor with alopecia areata.

CDR3 sequence: CAIRTGEYTEAFF. The CDR3 region has the DNA TGTGCCATCAGGACAGGGGAGTACACTGAAGCTTTCTTT. V usage is TRBV10-3 and J usage is TRBJ1-1; 8 nucleotides line up with TRBD1. The CDR3 sequence is 13 residues long. Germline V lookup: CDR1 ENHRY, CDR2 SYGVKD. The J segment lost 3 bases and the V segment lost 6 bases, leaving 3 bases of the junction unmatched.